This T cell receptor beta chain was obtained from a study of T cell responses to AZD1222 COVID-19 vaccine. Study observations and caveats: Receipt of two AZD1222 doses was followed by a rise in Spike-specific TCR breadth and depth.

Note on this clone: Its specificity is not known.

Sequencing was performed with immunoSEQ multiplex PCR; in TCRdb, only in-frame clones are kept and a portion is missing. The top ten hold less than 3.5% of the sample, which has under 100,000 clones, about 88% seen once. V was trimmed by 1 base and J by 6 bases, leaving 12 bases between them. Looked up from germline, CDR1 is MGHRA and CDR2 is YSYEKL. CDR3 size: 15 residues. The sample in question was peripheral blood, obtained on day 0 of AZD1222 vaccination. The chain combines TRBV4-1 with TRBJ1-4; possibly TRBD1 for D (5 bases). This clonotype was sampled from an adult in good health. CDR3 sequence: CASSQASGTDEKLFF. The DNA of the CDR3 is TGCGCCAGCAGCCAAGCCTCAGGGACGGATGAAAAACTGTTTTTT.